This T cell receptor (beta chain) was sequenced in a study of blood T cell repertoires in COVID-19. The data were produced by immunoSEQ multiplex PCR, yet TCRdb's version contains in-frame clones alone and is incomplete. Here the sample spans fewer than 300,000 clones, about 87% being singletons. Germline CDR1 MGHRA, CDR2 YSYEKL. The V end was cut by 2 bases, the J end by 0 bases, with 14 bases between. The length of the CDR3 is 18 residues. This clonotype was obtained from a man aged 55 to 70 who had recovered from COVID-19. The chain links TRBV4-1 to TRBJ1-6; a weak D match, TRBD1 (5 bases). Sequenced input: peripheral blood. The CDR3 here is CASSQSPRRVSYNSPLHF. The CDR3 DNA reads TGCGCCAGCAGCCAATCCCCCCGCAGGGTCTCCTATAATTCACCCCTCCACTTT.